What follows are 21 T cell receptor beta chains derived from one specimen sequenced in a study of Ad26.COV2.S vaccination and SARS-CoV-2 variants. This table comes from immunoSEQ multiplex PCR, and its TCRdb copy is limited to in-frame clones, with some not included. The sample carries 300,000 to 350,000 clones, around 85% recorded once. The sample's treatment: approximately 18 received Ad26.COV2.S at low or high dose, single or two shots; about 5 received placebo; per-sample allocation not given. On day 63 after the first injection, vaccine and placebo recipients gave samples. The starting material was peripheral blood, obtained in a trial of Ad26.COV2.S vaccine versus placebo. These TCRs come from a person between 18 and 59 years old who received the Ad26.COV2.S COVID-19 vaccine or a placebo.

This rearrangement joins TRBV3-1 (or the pseudogene TRBV3-2) to TRBJ1-3; possible D gene TRBD1, 5 bases. From germline, CDR1 is LGHDT and CDR2 YNNKEL (reference sequence). The CDR3 runs to 14 residues. V lost 4 bases and J 4 bases, leaving 11 bases between the germline ends. The CDR3 protein is CASSPRDVGNTIYF. For the CDR3, the DNA is TGTGCCAGCAGCCCACGGGACGTCGGAAACACCATATATTTT.

The chain recombines TRBV7-3 with TRBJ2-7, with D maybe TRBD1 (5 bases). This CDR3 spans 15 amino acids. Germline lookup yields CDR1 SGHTA and CDR2 FQGTGA. The germline V and J ends were trimmed by 0 bases and 5 bases, with 14 bases remaining between them. CDR3 protein: CASSLTPGKPNEQYF. DNA of the CDR3: TGTGCCAGCAGCTTAACGCCAGGGAAACCTAACGAGCAGTACTTC.

The rearrangement links TRBV5-1 to TRBJ2-1, with D hard to call. Trimming cost V 5 bases and J 6 bases, with 18 bases left between them. The CDR3 has 15 amino acids. Germline lookup yields CDR1 SGHRS and CDR2 YFSETQ. CDR3 nucleotides: TGCGCCAGCAGTGCGAATGTTTTAAGCGTCAATGAGCAGTTCTTC. Translated, it gives CASSANVLSVNEQFF.

The chain joins TRBV14 to TRBJ1-1; D is unresolved. Trimming took off 4 bases at V and 7 bases at J, with 10 bases between the two ends. This CDR3 contains 12 residues. Germline loops: CDR1 SGHDN, CDR2 FVKESK. The CDR3 loop reads CASSLRRGEAFF. The CDR3 DNA sequence: TGTGCCAGCAGCCTCAGGAGAGGTGAAGCTTTCTTT.

The count of this clone is one. The rearrangement links TRBV30 to TRBJ1-1, with TRBD1 identical over 10 bases. The CDR3 consists of 13 residues. Germline V gene lookup returns CDR1 GTSNPN and CDR2 SVGIG (reference sequence). Unmatched junction bases numbered 6, after V lost 7 bases and J lost 4 bases. The CDR3 here is CASGQGEVTEAFF. DNA of the CDR3: TGTGCCTCAGGACAGGGGGAAGTCACTGAAGCTTTCTTT.

The chain joins TRBV2 to TRBJ2-1; a possible D gene is TRBD2 (6 bases). Germline CDR1 SNHLY, CDR2 FYNNEI. CDR3 length equals 16 residues. V gave up 7 bases and J gave up 3 bases, with 19 bases separating them. The CDR3 nucleotides are TGTGCCAGCATCCCCTCGGGCCAGGGAGGCTACAATGAGCAGTTCTTC. Translating it yields CASIPSGQGGYNEQFF.

The chain employs TRBV6-6 and TRBJ1-2, with TRBD1 as a possible D gene (6 bases). The CDR3 loop spans 11 amino acids. Germline V gene lookup returns CDR1 MNHNY and CDR2 SVGAGI (reference sequence). The V and J ends lost 5 bases and 8 bases respectively, with 9 bases between them. Here the CDR3 DNA reads TGTGCCAGCAGTCCAGGGGTCGGCTACACCTTC. As protein: CASSPGVGYTF.

V and J are TRBV5-1 and TRBJ2-5; D unresolved. Germline CDR1 is SGHRS and CDR2 is YFSETQ. Trimming pared 2 bases from V and 5 bases from J, leaving 7 bases between. CDR3 length equals 12 residues. CDR3 nucleotide sequence: TGCGCCAGCAGCTTAATGAGGGAGACCCAGTACTTC. Protein: CASSLMRETQYF.

This clone was seen repeatedly, ten times or more. The chain carries TRBV5-5 and TRBJ1-6; TRBD1 matches at 9 bases. CDR3 length: 14 residues. V gave up 3 bases and J gave up 7 bases; unmatched junction bases: 2. Germline V gene lookup returns CDR1 SGHKS and CDR2 YYEKEE (reference sequence). In DNA, the CDR3 is TGTGCCAGCAGCTCCGACAGGGGGAATTCACCCCTCCACTTT. It codes for CASSSDRGNSPLHF. Using reference TRBV5-5 and TRBJ1-6 for the parts outside the CDR3, the full variable domain is DAGVTQSPTHLIKTRGQQVTLRCSPISGHKSVSWYQQVLGQGPQFIFQYYEKEERGRGNFPDRFSARQFPNYSSELNVNALLLGDSALYLCASSSDRGNSPLHFGNGTRLTVT.

This sequence joins TRBV19 and TRBJ1-2, with 9 bases that match TRBD1. Per germline, CDR1 LNHDA and CDR2 SQIVND (reference sequence). The CDR3 is 16 residues long. V was pared by 5 bases and J by 4 bases, with 11 bases of the junction left unmatched. CDR3 sequence (DNA): TGTGCCAGTAGTTATGGCGGTACAGGGGGCGTCTATGGCTACACCTTC. It yields the protein CASSYGGTGGVYGYTF.

The chain couples TRBV24-1 to TRBJ2-6, with D perhaps TRBD1 (5 bases). Germline V gene data show CDR1 as KGHDR and CDR2 as SFDVKD. Trimming removed 8 bases from V and 3 bases from J, with 13 bases in between. This CDR3 spans 15 amino acids. The CDR3 nucleotides are TGTGCCACCAATTTCCAGGGTGTTGGGGCCAACGTCCTGACTTTC. Its translation: CATNFQGVGANVLTF.

This clone has only one observation. This rearrangement joins TRBV15 to TRBJ1-6; no reliable D call. The CDR3 length is 16 residues. With 2 bases removed from V and 10 bases from J, the gap between germline ends came to 18 bases. Germline CDR1 reads LNHNV; CDR2 reads YYDKDF (reference sequence). CDR3 DNA: TGTGCCACCAGCAGAAATGCAGAGGTAGTCAGGTCACCCCTCCACTTT. Amino acid sequence: CATSRNAEVVRSPLHF.

The chain couples TRBV30 to TRBJ1-1, with D possibly matching TRBD1 (6 bases). Trimming pared 2 bases from V and 5 bases from J, leaving 12 bases between. There are 13 residues in the CDR3. Per the germline V gene, CDR1 is GTSNPN and CDR2 is SVGIG (reference sequence). CDR3 bases: TGTGCCTGGAGTTCTGGAGGGGGAACTGAAGCTTTCTTT. The encoded protein is CAWSSGGGTEAFF.

The chain employs TRBV5-1 and TRBJ2-3, with 8 bases lining up with TRBD1. CDR1 and CDR2 (germline): SGHRS, YFSETQ. J gave up 3 bases and V 3 bases, and 3 bases lay outside the gene matches. The CDR3 is 14 residues long. CDR3 loop: CASSYRTGTDTQYF. DNA for the CDR3: TGCGCCAGCAGCTACCGGACAGGGACAGATACGCAGTATTTT.

The rearrangement uses TRBV7-9 and TRBJ2-1, with 7 bases lining up with TRBD2. Germline V gives CDR1 SEHNR, CDR2 FQNEAQ (reference sequence). There are 13 residues in the CDR3. The V segment lost 3 bases and the J segment 7 bases; nucleotides outside the gene matches: 3. CDR3 bases: TGTGCCAGCAGCTTGGGGGGGTGGAATGAGCAGTTCTTC. Translating gives CASSLGGWNEQFF.

The CDR3 protein is CASSLGQYSPYEQYF. In nucleotides, the CDR3 is TGCGCCAGCAGCTTGGGACAGTATAGTCCCTACGAGCAGTACTTC. The rearrangement links TRBV5-1 to TRBJ2-7; weak D call: TRBD1 (5 bases). The CDR3 length is 15 residues. V was cut by 0 bases and J by 2 bases, with 12 bases left in between. The germline V gene encodes CDR1 SGHRS and CDR2 YFSETQ.

The rearrangement uses TRBV29-1 and TRBJ2-7, with D possibly TRBD2 on 5 matching bases. Trimming removed 6 bases at V and 6 bases at J, with 18 bases between. The CDR3 extends over 13 amino acids. The germline gives CDR1 SQVTM, CDR2 ANQGSEA. CDR3 DNA: TGCAGCGTAGCGGCCGAACCGACGGGCGAGCAGTACTTC. Its translation is CSVAAEPTGEQYF.

The rearrangement uses TRBV5-1 and TRBJ1-1; D is possibly TRBD1 (6 bases). The CDR3 extends over 15 amino acids. V was shortened by 1 base and J by 6 bases, with 16 bases between the two germline ends. Germline V gene sequence: CDR1 SGHRS, CDR2 YFSETQ. For the CDR3, the DNA is TGCGCCAGCAGCTTGATTCCGGGGGCGGGGGCTGAAGCTTTCTTT. Translated, it gives CASSLIPGAGAEAFF.

The chain recombines TRBV19 with TRBJ1-4, with D uncertain. Germline assignment: CDR1 LNHDA and CDR2 SQIVND (reference sequence). Trimming left V 4 bases short and J 0 bases short, with 6 bases between. The CDR3 is made up of 14 amino acids. CDR3 nucleotide sequence: TGTGCCAGTAGTAAGAATCCAACTAATGAAAAACTGTTTTTT. Residues: CASSKNPTNEKLFF.

The chain employs TRBV18 and TRBJ1-2; 7 nucleotides align to TRBD1. The CDR3 consists of 17 residues. Germline CDR1 KGHSH, CDR2 LQKENI. V was pared by 3 bases and J by 1 base, with 11 bases of the junction left unmatched. The CDR3 reads CASSPNDRTGDNYGYTF. Here the CDR3 DNA reads TGTGCCAGCTCACCGAACGACCGGACAGGTGATAACTATGGCTACACCTTC.

This chain connects TRBV27 to TRBJ2-2, with TRBD1 as a possible D gene (6 bases). V dropped 6 bases and J dropped 2 bases, with 22 bases sitting between them. The CDR3 is made up of 18 amino acids. CDR1 MNHEY and CDR2 SMNVEV come from the germline V gene (reference sequence). CDR3 amino acids: CASRPFGVGTLNTGELFF. The CDR3 bases are TGTGCCAGCAGACCCTTCGGGGTCGGGACACTTAACACCGGGGAGCTGTTTTTT.